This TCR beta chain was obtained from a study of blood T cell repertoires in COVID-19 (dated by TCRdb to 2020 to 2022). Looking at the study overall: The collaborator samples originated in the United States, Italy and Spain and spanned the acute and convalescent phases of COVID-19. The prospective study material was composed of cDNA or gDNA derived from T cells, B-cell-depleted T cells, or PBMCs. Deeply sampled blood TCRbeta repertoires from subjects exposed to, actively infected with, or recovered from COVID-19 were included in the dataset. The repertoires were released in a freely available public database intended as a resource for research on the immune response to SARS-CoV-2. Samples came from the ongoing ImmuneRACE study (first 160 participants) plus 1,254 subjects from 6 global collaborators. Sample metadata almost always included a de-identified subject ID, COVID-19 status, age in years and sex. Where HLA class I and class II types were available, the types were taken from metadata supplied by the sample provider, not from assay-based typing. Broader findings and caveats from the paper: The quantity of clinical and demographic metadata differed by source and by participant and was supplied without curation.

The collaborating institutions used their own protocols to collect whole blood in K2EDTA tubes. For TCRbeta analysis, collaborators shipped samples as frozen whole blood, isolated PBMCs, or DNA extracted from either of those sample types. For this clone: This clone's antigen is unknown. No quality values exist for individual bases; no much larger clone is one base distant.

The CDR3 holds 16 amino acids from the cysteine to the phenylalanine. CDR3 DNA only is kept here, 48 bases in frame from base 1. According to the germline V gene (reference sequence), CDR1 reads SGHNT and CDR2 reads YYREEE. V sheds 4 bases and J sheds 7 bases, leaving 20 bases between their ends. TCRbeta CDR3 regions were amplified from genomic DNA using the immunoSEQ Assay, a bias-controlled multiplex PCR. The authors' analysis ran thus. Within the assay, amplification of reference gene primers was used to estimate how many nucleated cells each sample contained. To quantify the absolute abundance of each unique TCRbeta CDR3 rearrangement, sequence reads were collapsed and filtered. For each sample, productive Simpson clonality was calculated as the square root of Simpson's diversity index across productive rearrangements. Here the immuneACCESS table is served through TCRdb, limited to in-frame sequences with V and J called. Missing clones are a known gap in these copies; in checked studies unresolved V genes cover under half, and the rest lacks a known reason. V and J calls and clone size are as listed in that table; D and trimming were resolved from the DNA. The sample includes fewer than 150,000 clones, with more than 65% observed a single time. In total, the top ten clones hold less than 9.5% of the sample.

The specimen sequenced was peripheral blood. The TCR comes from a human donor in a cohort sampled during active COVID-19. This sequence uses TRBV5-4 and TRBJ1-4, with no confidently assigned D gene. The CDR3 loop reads CASSPGPGKESEKLFF. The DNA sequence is TGTGCCAGCAGCCCCGGTCCGGGGAAGGAGAGTGAAAAACTGTTTTTT.